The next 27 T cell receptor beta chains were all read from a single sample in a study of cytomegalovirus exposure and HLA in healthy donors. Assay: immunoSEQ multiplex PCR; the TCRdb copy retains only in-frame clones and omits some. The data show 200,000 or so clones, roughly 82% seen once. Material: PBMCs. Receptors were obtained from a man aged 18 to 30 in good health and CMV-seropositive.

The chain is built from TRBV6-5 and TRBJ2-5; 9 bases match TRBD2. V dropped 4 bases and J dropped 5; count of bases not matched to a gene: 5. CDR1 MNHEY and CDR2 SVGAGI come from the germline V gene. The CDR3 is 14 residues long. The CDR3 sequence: CASSSSGMVETQYF. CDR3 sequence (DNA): TGTGCCAGCAGTTCTAGCGGGATGGTGGAGACCCAGTACTTC.

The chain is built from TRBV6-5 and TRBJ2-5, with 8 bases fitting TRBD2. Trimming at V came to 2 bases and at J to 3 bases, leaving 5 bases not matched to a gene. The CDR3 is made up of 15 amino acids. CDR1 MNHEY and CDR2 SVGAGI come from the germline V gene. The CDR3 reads CASSYAPGLEETQYF. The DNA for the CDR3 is TGTGCCAGCAGTTACGCTCCGGGACTAGAAGAGACCCAGTACTTC.

Here the CDR3 DNA reads TGTGCCAGCAGCCACCCGGACAGGGCGAGGTACGAGCAGTACTTC. Protein product: CASSHPDRARYEQYF. This chain joins TRBV14 and TRBJ2-7; TRBD1 aligns across 8 bases. CDR3 size: 15 residues. The V gene end was trimmed by 3 bases and the J gene end by 4 bases; junction bases not matched to a gene: 8. CDR1 is SGHDN, CDR2 FVKESK, per germline.

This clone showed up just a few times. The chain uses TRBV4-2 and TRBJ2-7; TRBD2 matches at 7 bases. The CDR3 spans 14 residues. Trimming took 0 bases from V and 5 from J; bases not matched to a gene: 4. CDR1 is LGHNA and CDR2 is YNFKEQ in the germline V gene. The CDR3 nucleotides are TGTGCCAGCAGCCAAGATAGGCGGGAGAACGAGCAGTACTTC. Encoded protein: CASSQDRRENEQYF.

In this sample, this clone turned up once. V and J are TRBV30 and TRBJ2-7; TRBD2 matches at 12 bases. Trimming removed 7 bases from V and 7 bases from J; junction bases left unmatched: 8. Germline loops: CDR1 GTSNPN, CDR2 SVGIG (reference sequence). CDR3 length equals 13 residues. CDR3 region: CAFRLAGVREQYF. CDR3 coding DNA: TGTGCCTTTCGACTAGCGGGAGTTCGGGAGCAGTACTTC. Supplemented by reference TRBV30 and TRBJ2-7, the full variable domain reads SQTIHQWPATLVQPVGSPLSLECTVEGTSNPNLYWYRQAAGRGLQLLFYSVGIGQISSEVPQNLSASRPQDRQFILSSKKLLLSDSGFYLCAFRLAGVREQYFGPGTRLTVT.

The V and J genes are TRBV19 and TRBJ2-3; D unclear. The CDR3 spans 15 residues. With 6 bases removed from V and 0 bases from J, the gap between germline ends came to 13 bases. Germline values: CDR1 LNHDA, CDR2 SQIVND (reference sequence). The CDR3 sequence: CASSRPGLSTDTQYF. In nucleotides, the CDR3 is TGTGCCAGTAGCCGGCCTGGGCTTAGCACAGATACGCAGTATTTT. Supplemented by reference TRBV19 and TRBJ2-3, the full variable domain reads DGGITQSPKYLFRKEGQNVTLSCEQNLNHDAMYWYRQDPGQGLRLIYYSQIVNDFQKGDIAEGYSVSREKKESFPLTVTSAQKNPTAFYLCASSRPGLSTDTQYFGPGTRLTVL.

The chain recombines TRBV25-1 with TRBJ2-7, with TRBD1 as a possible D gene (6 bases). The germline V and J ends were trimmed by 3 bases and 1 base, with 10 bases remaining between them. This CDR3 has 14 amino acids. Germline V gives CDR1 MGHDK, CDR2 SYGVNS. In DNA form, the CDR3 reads TGTGCCAGCAGTGAGCAGGGGCTTTCCTACGAGCAGTACTTC. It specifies CASSEQGLSYEQYF.

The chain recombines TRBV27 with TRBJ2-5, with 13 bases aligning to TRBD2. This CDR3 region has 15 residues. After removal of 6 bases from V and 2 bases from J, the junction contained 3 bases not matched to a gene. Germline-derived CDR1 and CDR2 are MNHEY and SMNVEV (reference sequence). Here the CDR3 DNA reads TGTGCCAGCAGGACGGGACTAGCGGGGCAAGAGACCCAGTACTTC. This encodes CASRTGLAGQETQYF.

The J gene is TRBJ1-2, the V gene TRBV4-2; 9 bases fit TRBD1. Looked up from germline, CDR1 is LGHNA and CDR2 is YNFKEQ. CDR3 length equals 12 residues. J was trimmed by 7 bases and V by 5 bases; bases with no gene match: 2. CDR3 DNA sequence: TGTGCCAGCAGCGCGGACAGGGGTGGCTACACCTTC. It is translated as CASSADRGGYTF.

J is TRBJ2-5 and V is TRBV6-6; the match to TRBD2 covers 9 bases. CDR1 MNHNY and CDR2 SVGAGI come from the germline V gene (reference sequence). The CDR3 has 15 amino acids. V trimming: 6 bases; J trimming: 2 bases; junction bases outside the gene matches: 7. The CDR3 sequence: CASRSGSGRQETQYF. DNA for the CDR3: TGTGCCAGCAGGTCTGGGAGCGGGAGGCAAGAGACCCAGTACTTC.

CDR3: CASSEGRGTAHEQYF. The CDR3 region has the DNA TGTGCCAGCAGTGAAGGACGGGGGACGGCCCACGAGCAGTACTTC. The rearrangement joins TRBV6-1 to TRBJ2-7; a possible D gene is TRBD2 (6 bases). In germline, CDR1 is MNHNS, CDR2 SASEGT. The CDR3 extends over 15 amino acids. The V end lost 1 base, the J end lost 5 bases, and 15 bases lay between the germline ends.

The CDR3 DNA reads as TGTGCCAGCAGAGTTTCCGGGACTCAGGCATACGAGCAGTACTTC. It encodes CASRVSGTQAYEQYF. The V and J genes are TRBV6-6 and TRBJ2-7; D perhaps matches TRBD2 (6 bases). Germline assignment: CDR1 MNHNY and CDR2 SVGAGI (reference sequence). Deletions cut 6 bases from V and 4 bases from J, with 19 bases between. The CDR3 loop spans 15 amino acids.

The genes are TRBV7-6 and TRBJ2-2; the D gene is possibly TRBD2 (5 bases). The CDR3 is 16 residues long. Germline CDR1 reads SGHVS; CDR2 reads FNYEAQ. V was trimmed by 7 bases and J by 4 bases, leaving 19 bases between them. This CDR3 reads CASTLTLAGITGELFF. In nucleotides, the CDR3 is TGTGCCAGCACCCTTACCCTGGCGGGTATCACCGGGGAGCTGTTTTTT.

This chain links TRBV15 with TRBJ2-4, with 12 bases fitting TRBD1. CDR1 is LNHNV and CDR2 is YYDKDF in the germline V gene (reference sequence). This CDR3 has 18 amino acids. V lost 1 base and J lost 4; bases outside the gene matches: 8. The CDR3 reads CATSRGLRGQGAKNIQYF. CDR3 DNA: TGTGCCACCAGCAGAGGCCTCCGGGGACAGGGGGCAAAAAACATTCAGTACTTC.

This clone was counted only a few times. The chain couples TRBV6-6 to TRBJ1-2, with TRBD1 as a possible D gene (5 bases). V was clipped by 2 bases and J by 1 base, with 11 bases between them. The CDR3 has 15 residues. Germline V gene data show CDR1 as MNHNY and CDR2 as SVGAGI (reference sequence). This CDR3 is CASSYAGTFNYGYTF. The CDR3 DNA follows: TGTGCCAGCAGTTACGCCGGGACTTTTAACTATGGCTACACCTTC.

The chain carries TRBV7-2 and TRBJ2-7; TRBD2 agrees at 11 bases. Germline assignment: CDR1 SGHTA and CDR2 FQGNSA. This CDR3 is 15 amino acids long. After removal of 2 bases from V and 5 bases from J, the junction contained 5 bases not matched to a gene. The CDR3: CASSLFGTSGDEQYF. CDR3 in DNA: TGTGCCAGCAGCTTATTTGGGACTAGCGGAGACGAGCAGTACTTC.

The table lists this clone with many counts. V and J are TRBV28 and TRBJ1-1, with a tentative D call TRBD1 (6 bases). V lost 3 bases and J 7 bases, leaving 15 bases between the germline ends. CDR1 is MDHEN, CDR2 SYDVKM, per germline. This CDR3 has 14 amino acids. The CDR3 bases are TGTGCCAGCAGTTTTTCGGGGGGCAGACTTGAAGCTTTCTTT. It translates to CASSFSGGRLEAFF.

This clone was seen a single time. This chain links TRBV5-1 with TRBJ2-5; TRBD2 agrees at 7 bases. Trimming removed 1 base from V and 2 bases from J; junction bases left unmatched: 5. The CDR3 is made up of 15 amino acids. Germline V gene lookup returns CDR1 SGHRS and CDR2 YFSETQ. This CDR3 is CASSLREGKQETQYF. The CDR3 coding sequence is TGCGCCAGCAGCTTGAGGGAGGGGAAACAAGAGACCCAGTACTTC. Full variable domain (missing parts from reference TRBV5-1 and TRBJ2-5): KAGVTQTPRYLIKTRGQQVTLSCSPISGHRSVSWYQQTPGQGLQFLFEYFSETQRNKGNFPGRFSGRQFSNSRSEMNVSTLELGDSALYLCASSLREGKQETQYFGPGTRLLVL.

The CDR3 DNA is TGTGCCAGCAGCCTGGCGGACAGGGCCCTAAGGGGTGAAGCTTTCTTT. This gives the protein CASSLADRALRGEAFF. This chain joins TRBV5-6 and TRBJ1-1, with 8 bases aligning to TRBD1. The V gene end was trimmed by 4 bases and the J gene end by 7 bases; junction bases not matched to a gene: 15. Germline CDR1 reads SGHDT; CDR2 reads YYEEEE. There are 16 residues in the CDR3.

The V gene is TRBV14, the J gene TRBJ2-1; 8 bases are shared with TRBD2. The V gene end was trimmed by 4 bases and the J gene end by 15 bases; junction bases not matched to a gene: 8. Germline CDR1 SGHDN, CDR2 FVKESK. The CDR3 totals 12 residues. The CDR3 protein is CASSLDREGSFF. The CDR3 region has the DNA TGTGCCAGCAGCCTAGACCGGGAGGGCTCGTTCTTC. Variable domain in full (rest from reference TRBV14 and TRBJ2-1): EAGVTQFPSHSVIEKGQTVTLRCDPISGHDNLYWYRRVMGKEIKFLLHFVKESKQDESGMPNNRFLAERTGGTYSTLKVQPAELEDSGVYFCASSLDREGSFFGPGTRLTVL.

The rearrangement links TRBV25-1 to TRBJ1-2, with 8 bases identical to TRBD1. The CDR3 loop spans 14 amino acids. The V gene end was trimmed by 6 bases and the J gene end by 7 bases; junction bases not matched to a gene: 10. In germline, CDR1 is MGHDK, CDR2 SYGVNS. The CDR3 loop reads CASRRSGGTLGYTF. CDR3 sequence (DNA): TGTGCCAGCAGGAGATCAGGGGGCACGCTTGGCTACACCTTC.

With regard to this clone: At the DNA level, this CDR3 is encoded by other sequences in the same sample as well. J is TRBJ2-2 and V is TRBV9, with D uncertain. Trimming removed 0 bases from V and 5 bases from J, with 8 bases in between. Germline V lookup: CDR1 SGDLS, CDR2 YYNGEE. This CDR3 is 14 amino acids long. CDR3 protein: CASSVGGPTGELFF. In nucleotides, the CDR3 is TGTGCCAGCAGCGTAGGTGGGCCAACCGGGGAGCTGTTTTTT. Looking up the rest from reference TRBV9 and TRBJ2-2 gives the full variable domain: DSGVTQTPKHLITATGQRVTLRCSPRSGDLSVYWYQQSLDQGLQFLIQYYNGEERAKGNILERFSAQQFPDLHSELNLSSLELGDSALYFCASSVGGPTGELFFGEGSRLTVL.

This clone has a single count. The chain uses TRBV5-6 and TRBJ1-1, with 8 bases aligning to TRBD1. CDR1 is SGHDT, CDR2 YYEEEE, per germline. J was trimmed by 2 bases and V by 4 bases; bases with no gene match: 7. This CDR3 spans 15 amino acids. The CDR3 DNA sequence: TGTGCCAGCAGCCCGACAGGGGATTCTAACACTGAAGCTTTCTTT. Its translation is CASSPTGDSNTEAFF.

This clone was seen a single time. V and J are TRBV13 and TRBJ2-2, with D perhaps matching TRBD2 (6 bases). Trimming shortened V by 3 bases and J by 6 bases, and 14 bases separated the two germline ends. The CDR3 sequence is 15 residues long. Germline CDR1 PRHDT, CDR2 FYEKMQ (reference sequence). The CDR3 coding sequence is TGTGCCAGCAGCTTCACGGCGGGATCCCCCGGGGAGCTGTTTTTT. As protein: CASSFTAGSPGELFF.

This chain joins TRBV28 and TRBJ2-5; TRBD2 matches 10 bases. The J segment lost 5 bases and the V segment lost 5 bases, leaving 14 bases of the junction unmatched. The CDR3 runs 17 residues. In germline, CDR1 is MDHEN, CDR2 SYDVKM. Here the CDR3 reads CASSVGLAGVLGETQYF. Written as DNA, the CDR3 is TGTGCCAGCAGTGTTGGGCTAGCGGGAGTCCTCGGGGAGACCCAGTACTTC.

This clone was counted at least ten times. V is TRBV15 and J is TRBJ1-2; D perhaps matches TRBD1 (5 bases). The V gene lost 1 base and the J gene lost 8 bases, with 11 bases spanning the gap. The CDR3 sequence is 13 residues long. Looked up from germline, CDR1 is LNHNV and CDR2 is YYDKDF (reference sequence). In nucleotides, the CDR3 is TGTGCCACCAGCAGAGCGTCAGGGCGAGGCTACACCTTC. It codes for CATSRASGRGYTF.

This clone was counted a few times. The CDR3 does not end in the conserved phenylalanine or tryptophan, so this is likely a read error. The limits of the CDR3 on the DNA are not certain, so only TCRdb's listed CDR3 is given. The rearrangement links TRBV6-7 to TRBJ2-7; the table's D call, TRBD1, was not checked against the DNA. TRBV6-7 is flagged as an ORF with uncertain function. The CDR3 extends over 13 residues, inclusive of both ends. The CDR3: CASSYPSGTGGAY.